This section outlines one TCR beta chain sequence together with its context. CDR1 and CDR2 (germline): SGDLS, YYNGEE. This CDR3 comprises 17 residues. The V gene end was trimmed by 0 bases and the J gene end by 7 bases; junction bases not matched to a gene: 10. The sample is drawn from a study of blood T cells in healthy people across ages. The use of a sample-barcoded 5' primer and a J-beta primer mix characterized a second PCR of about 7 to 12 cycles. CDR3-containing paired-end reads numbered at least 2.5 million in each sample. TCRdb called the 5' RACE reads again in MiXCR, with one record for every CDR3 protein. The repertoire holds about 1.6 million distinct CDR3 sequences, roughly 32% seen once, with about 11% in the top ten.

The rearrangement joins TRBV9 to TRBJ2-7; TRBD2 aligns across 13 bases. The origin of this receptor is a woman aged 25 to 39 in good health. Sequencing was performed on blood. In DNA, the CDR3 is TGTGCCAGCAGCGTAGGACTAGCGGGAGGCCCCGAGGAAGAGCAGTACTTC. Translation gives CASSVGLAGGPEEEQYF.